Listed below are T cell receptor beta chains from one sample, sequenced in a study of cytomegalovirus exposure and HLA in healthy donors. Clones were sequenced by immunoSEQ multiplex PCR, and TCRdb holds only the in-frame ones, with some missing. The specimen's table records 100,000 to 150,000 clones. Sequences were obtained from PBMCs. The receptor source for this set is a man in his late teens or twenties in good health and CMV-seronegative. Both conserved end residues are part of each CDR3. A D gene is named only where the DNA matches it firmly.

CDR3: CASSVPGITDTQYF
DNA: TGTGCCAGCAGCGTACCCGGGATCACAGATACGCAGTATTTT
D: .
V: TRBV9
J: TRBJ2-3

CDR3: CASSQGLRLDRNTEAFF
DNA: TGCGCCAGCAGCCAAGGCCTCCGGCTCGACAGAAACACTGAAGCTTTCTTT
D: .
V: TRBV4-3
J: TRBJ1-1

CDR3: CASSVYVTGRAFF
DNA: TGTGCCAGCAGCGTATACGTAACGGGGAGAGCTTTCTTT
D: .
V: TRBV9
J: TRBJ1-1

CDR3: CASSGTSGEETQYF
DNA: TGTGCCAGCAGCGGGACTAGCGGGGAAGAGACCCAGTACTTC
D: TRBD2
V: TRBV7-9
J: TRBJ2-5

CDR3: CASSNTGGHRSSYEQYF
DNA: TGTGCCAGCAGCAATACGGGGGGACACAGGAGCTCCTACGAGCAGTACTTC
D: .
V: TRBV11-2
J: TRBJ2-7

CDR3: CSVDAARPYNEQFF
DNA: TGCAGCGTTGATGCGGCGCGCCCCTACAATGAGCAGTTCTTC
D: .
V: TRBV29-1
J: TRBJ2-1

CDR3: CASRAQGNKLGTEAFF
DNA: TGTGCCAGCAGAGCCCAGGGGAACAAACTTGGGACTGAAGCTTTCTTT
D: .
V: TRBV2
J: TRBJ1-1

CDR3: CASSSLGAFTDTQYF
DNA: TGTGCCAGCAGCTCGCTGGGGGCATTCACAGATACGCAGTATTTT
D: .
V: TRBV7-3
J: TRBJ2-3

CDR3: CASSLRTDTQYF
DNA: TGTGCCAGCAGCTTGCGGACAGATACGCAGTATTTT
D: .
V: TRBV5-4
J: TRBJ2-3

CDR3: CASSPPSSGSLNSYNEQFF
DNA: TGTGCCAGCTCACCACCTTCTAGCGGGAGCCTCAATAGCTACAATGAGCAGTTCTTC
D: TRBD2
V: TRBV18
J: TRBJ2-1

CDR3: CASSFSGYEQYF
DNA: TGTGCCAGCAGCTTTTCGGGATACGAGCAGTACTTC
D: .
V: TRBV7-2
J: TRBJ2-7

CDR3: CASSGVAGPYEQYF
DNA: TGTGCCAGCAGTGGGGTAGCGGGGCCCTACGAGCAGTACTTC
D: TRBD2
V: TRBV27
J: TRBJ2-7

CDR3: CASSPPGGDQYNEQFF
DNA: TGCGCCAGCAGCCCTCCCGGGGGGGATCAGTACAATGAGCAGTTCTTC
D: TRBD2
V: TRBV4-1
J: TRBJ2-1

CDR3: CASSLVGTANREEQYF
DNA: TGTGCCAGCAGCTTAGTTGGGACAGCAAACCGCGAGGAGCAGTACTTC
D: TRBD1
V: TRBV7-2
J: TRBJ2-7

CDR3: CASSWGLRNEKLFF
DNA: TGTGCCAGCAGTTGGGGACTTAGAAATGAAAAACTGTTTTTT
D: .
V: TRBV27
J: TRBJ1-4

CDR3: CASQSTGYNSPLHF
DNA: TGTGCCAGCCAGTCGACAGGGTATAATTCACCCCTCCACTTT
D: TRBD1
V: TRBV6-1
J: TRBJ1-6

CDR3: CASNFLSYEQYF
DNA: TGTGCCAGCAATTTCCTCTCCTACGAGCAGTACTTC
D: .
V: TRBV6-4
J: TRBJ2-7

CDR3: CASSLAGQLINYGYTF
DNA: TGTGCCAGCAGCTTGGCCGGACAGCTGATAAACTATGGCTACACCTTC
D: .
V: TRBV5-6
J: TRBJ1-2

CDR3: CASSPDRGEGYGYTF
DNA: TGTGCCAGCAGCCCTGACAGGGGAGAGGGGTATGGCTACACCTTC
D: TRBD1
V: TRBV5-6
J: TRBJ1-2

CDR3: CASTQGLAGHNEQFF
DNA: TGTGCCAGCACCCAAGGACTAGCGGGTCACAATGAGCAGTTCTTC
D: TRBD2
V: TRBV7-9
J: TRBJ2-1

CDR3: CASSPQSGSQETQYF
DNA: TGTGCCAGCTCACCTCAATCCGGTAGTCAAGAGACCCAGTACTTC
D: .
V: TRBV18
J: TRBJ2-5

CDR3: CASSPRGQNTDTQYF
DNA: TGTGCCAGCAGCCCCAGGGGACAAAACACAGATACGCAGTATTTT
D: .
V: TRBV6-4
J: TRBJ2-3

CDR3: CASSSQGAVYEKLFF
DNA: TGCGCCAGCAGCAGTCAGGGGGCCGTTTATGAAAAACTGTTTTTT
D: TRBD1
V: TRBV5-1
J: TRBJ1-4

CDR3: CASSVGGQGNQPQHF
DNA: TGTGCCAGCAGCGTAGGGGGACAGGGGAATCAGCCCCAGCATTTT
D: TRBD1
V: TRBV9
J: TRBJ1-5

CDR3: CASEERSANEKLFF
DNA: TGTGCCAGCGAAGAACGGAGTGCTAATGAAAAACTGTTTTTT
D: .
V: TRBV7-9
J: TRBJ1-4

CDR3: CASSLGGVAGEQYF
DNA: TGTGCCAGCAGCTTGGGGGGGGTAGCCGGCGAGCAGTACTTC
D: TRBD2
V: TRBV7-2
J: TRBJ2-7

CDR3: CASSRGAEETQYF
DNA: TGTGCCAGCAGTCGGGGGGCGGAGGAGACCCAGTACTTC
D: .
V: TRBV25-1
J: TRBJ2-5

CDR3: CASSEITLNYEQYF
DNA: TGTGCCAGCAGTGAGATAACATTAAACTACGAGCAGTACTTC
D: .
V: TRBV6-4
J: TRBJ2-7

CDR3: CASSGGDRASGANVLTF
DNA: TGTGCCAGCAGTGGGGGGGACAGGGCTTCTGGGGCCAACGTCCTGACTTTC
D: TRBD1
V: TRBV25-1
J: TRBJ2-6

CDR3: CASSLQFSLRETQYF
DNA: TGTGCCAGCAGTTTACAGTTCTCCCTTCGAGAGACCCAGTACTTC
D: .
V: TRBV2
J: TRBJ2-5

CDR3: CASSLGQGTTEAFF
DNA: TGTGCCAGCAGCTTGGGACAGGGGACGACTGAAGCTTTCTTT
D: TRBD1
V: TRBV5-6
J: TRBJ1-1

CDR3: CASSPSGGSYEQYF
DNA: TGTGCCAGCAGTCCTTCAGGGGGTAGTTACGAGCAGTACTTC
D: TRBD1
V: TRBV6-5
J: TRBJ2-7

CDR3: CASSLSAVSGANVLTF
DNA: TGTGCCAGCAGCTTAAGTGCGGTATCTGGGGCCAACGTCCTGACTTTC
D: .
V: TRBV7-3
J: TRBJ2-6

CDR3: CASSFDRRNEKLFF
DNA: TGTGCCAGCAGTTTTGACAGACGTAATGAAAAACTGTTTTTT
D: .
V: TRBV5-8
J: TRBJ1-4

CDR3: CASTVTGLGETQYF
DNA: TGTGCCAGCACTGTGACAGGGCTAGGAGAGACCCAGTACTTC
D: TRBD1
V: TRBV2
J: TRBJ2-5

CDR3: CASSSSGRGKETQYF
DNA: TGTGCCAGCAGTTCTAGCGGGAGGGGAAAGGAGACCCAGTACTTC
D: TRBD2
V: TRBV28
J: TRBJ2-5

CDR3: CASSLDTFLGELFF
DNA: TGTGCCAGCAGCTTAGATACATTTCTCGGGGAGCTGTTTTTT
D: .
V: TRBV7-9
J: TRBJ2-2

CDR3: CASSGQGGNTEAFF
DNA: TGTGCCAGCAGCGGACAGGGTGGGAACACTGAAGCTTTCTTT
D: TRBD1
V: TRBV9
J: TRBJ1-1

CDR3: CASSDHGTADQPQHF
DNA: TGTGCCAGCAGCGACCACGGGACAGCAGATCAGCCCCAGCATTTT
D: TRBD1
V: TRBV6-1
J: TRBJ1-5

CDR3: CASSQDLRLAGGRGELFF
DNA: TGCGCCAGCAGCCAAGATCTTCGACTAGCGGGAGGGCGAGGGGAGCTGTTTTTT
D: TRBD2
V: TRBV4-3
J: TRBJ2-2

CDR3: CASSLSAGGLNIGSPLHF
DNA: TGTGCCAGCAGTTTATCTGCGGGGGGGCTTAATATCGGTTCACCCCTCCACTTT
D: .
V: TRBV27
J: TRBJ1-6

CDR3: CASSAGRAGNSPLHF
DNA: TGTGCCAGCAGTGCCGGACGGGCGGGGAATTCACCCCTCCACTTT
D: .
V: TRBV7-3
J: TRBJ1-6

CDR3: CASSPLITGGTNEKLFF
DNA: TGTGCCAGCTCACCATTAATAACAGGGGGAACTAATGAAAAACTGTTTTTT
D: TRBD1
V: TRBV18
J: TRBJ1-4

CDR3: CASSFWQGPNEKLFF
DNA: TGTGCCAGCAGCTTTTGGCAGGGCCCCAATGAAAAACTGTTTTTT
D: .
V: TRBV7-9
J: TRBJ1-4

CDR3: CASSLGAAYGETQYF
DNA: TGTGCCAGCAGTTTAGGGGCAGCCTATGGCGAGACCCAGTACTTC
D: .
V: TRBV27
J: TRBJ2-5

CDR3: CASSIGRLAGVPNEQFF
DNA: TGTGCCAGTAGTATAGGGAGGCTAGCGGGAGTCCCGAATGAGCAGTTCTTC
D: TRBD2
V: TRBV19
J: TRBJ2-1

CDR3: CASSVGGEMTEAFF
DNA: TGTGCCAGCAGCGTTGGTGGGGAGATGACTGAAGCTTTCTTT
D: .
V: TRBV9
J: TRBJ1-1

CDR3: CASSLAGVSGYTF
DNA: TGCGCCAGCAGCTTGGCGGGAGTGTCTGGCTACACCTTC
D: .
V: TRBV5-1
J: TRBJ1-2

CDR3: CASSPRLQSYEQYF
DNA: TGTGCCAGCAGCCCCCGACTGCAATCCTACGAGCAGTACTTC
D: .
V: TRBV11-3
J: TRBJ2-7

CDR3: CASSLRMNTEAFF
DNA: TGTGCCAGCAGCCTCAGGATGAACACTGAAGCTTTCTTT
D: .
V: TRBV7-6
J: TRBJ1-1

CDR3: CSVDRGRLNYGYTF
DNA: TGCAGCGTTGACAGGGGGCGGCTGAACTATGGCTACACCTTC
D: TRBD1
V: TRBV29-1
J: TRBJ1-2

CDR3: CATSRELSSYEQYF
DNA: TGTGCCACCAGCAGAGAATTGAGCTCCTACGAGCAGTACTTC
D: .
V: TRBV15
J: TRBJ2-7

CDR3: CASSHEPGLAPLITTGELFF
DNA: TGTGCCAGCAGTCACGAACCGGGACTAGCACCCCTTATAACAACCGGGGAGCTGTTTTTT
D: TRBD2
V: TRBV27
J: TRBJ2-2

CDR3: CASSSALGGVGTNEKLFF
DNA: TGTGCCAGCAGTTCAGCCCTTGGAGGGGTTGGGACTAATGAAAAACTGTTTTTT
D: .
V: TRBV28
J: TRBJ1-4